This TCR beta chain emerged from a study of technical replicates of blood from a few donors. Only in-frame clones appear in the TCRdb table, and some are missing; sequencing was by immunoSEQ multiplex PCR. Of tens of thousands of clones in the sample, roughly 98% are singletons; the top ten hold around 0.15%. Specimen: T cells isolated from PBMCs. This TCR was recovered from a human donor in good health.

CDR3 sequence (DNA): TGCGCCAGCAGCTTGGTCGGCGGGGGGCGCGAGCAGTACTTC. It is translated as CASSLVGGGREQYF. The chain couples TRBV5-1 to TRBJ2-7; 8 bases agree with TRBD2. The CDR3 is 14 residues long. The ends lost 0 bases at V and 6 bases at J; junction bases unmatched: 5. Germline values: CDR1 SGHRS, CDR2 YFSETQ.